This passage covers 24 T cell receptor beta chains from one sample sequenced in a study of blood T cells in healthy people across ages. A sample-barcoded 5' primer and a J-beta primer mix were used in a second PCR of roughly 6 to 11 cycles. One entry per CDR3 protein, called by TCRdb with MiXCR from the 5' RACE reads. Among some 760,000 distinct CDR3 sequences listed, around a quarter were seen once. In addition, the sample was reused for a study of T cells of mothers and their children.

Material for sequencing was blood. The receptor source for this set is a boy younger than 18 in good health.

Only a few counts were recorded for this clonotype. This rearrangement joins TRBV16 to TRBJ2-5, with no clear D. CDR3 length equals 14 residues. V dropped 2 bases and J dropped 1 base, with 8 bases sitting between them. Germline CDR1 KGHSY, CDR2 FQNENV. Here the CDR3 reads CASSQALPQETQYF. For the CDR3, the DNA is TGTGCCAGCAGCCAAGCTCTCCCCCAAGAGACCCAGTACTTC.

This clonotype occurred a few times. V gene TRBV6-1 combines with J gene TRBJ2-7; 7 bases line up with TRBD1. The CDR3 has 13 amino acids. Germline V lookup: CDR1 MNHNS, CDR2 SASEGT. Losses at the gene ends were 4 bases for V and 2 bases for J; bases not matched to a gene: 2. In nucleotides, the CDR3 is TGTGCCAGCAGTGTGCAGGGGGCCTACGAGCAGTACTTC. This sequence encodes CASSVQGAYEQYF.

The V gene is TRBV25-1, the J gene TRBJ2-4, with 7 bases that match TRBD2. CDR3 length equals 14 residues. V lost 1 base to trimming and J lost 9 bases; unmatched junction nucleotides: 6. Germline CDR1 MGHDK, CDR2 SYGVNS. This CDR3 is CASSEWGGPRIQYF. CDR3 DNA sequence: TGTGCCAGCAGTGAATGGGGGGGACCGCGCATTCAGTACTTC.

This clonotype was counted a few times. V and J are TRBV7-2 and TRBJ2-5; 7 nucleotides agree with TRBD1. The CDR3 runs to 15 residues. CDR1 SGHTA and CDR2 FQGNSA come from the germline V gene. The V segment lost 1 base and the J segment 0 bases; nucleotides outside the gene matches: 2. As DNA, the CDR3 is TGTGCCAGCAGCTTAGGGGACAGAAACCAAGAGACCCAGTACTTC. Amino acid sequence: CASSLGDRNQETQYF.

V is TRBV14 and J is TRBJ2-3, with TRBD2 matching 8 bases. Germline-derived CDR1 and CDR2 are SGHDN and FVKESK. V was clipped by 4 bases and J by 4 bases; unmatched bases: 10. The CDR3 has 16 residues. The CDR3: CASSLPRGLASDTQYF. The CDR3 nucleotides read TGTGCCAGCAGCCTCCCTCGAGGACTAGCTTCAGATACGCAGTATTTT. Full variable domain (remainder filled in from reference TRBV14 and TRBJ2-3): EAGVTQFPSHSVIEKGQTVTLRCDPISGHDNLYWYRRVMGKEIKFLLHFVKESKQDESGMPNNRFLAERTGGTYSTLKVQPAELEDSGVYFCASSLPRGLASDTQYFGPGTRLTVL.

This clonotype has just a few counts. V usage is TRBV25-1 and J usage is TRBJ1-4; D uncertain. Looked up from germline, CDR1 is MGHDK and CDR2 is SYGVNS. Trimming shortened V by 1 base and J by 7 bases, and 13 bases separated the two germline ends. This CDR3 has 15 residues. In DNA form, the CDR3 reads TGTGCCAGCAGTGAATGGGATCTTCGGGGTGAAAAACTGTTTTTT. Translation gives CASSEWDLRGEKLFF.

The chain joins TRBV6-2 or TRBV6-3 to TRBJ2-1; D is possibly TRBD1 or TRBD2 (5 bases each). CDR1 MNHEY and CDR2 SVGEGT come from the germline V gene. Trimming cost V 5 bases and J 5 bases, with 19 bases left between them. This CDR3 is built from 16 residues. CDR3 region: CASSPEGPWTNNEQFF. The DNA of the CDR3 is TGTGCCAGCAGTCCCGAGGGCCCATGGACAAACAATGAGCAGTTCTTC.

The CDR3 bases are TGCAGTGCTCCCAGGGGGGCTACAGGGATGGCCAAAAACATTCAGTACTTC. It is translated as CSAPRGATGMAKNIQYF. The chain combines TRBV20-1 with TRBJ2-4, with TRBD1 as a possible D gene (7 bases). Trimming stripped 5 bases from V and 1 base from J, with 21 bases between. CDR3 size: 17 residues. Germline CDR1 reads DFQATT; CDR2 reads SNEGSKA (reference sequence).

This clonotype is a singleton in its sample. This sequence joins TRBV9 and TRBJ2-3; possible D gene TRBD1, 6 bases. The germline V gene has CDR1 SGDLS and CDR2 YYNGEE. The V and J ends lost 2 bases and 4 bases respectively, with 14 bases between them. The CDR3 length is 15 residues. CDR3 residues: CASSVGANLADTQYF. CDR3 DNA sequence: TGTGCCAGCAGCGTGGGGGCCAACCTCGCAGATACGCAGTATTTT.

CDR3 sequence reads: CASSQGASVETQYF. CDR3 DNA: TGTGCCAGCAGCCAAGGGGCTAGCGTGGAGACCCAGTACTTC. The V and J genes are TRBV3-1 and TRBJ2-5, with D possibly being TRBD2 (6 bases). The CDR3 sequence is 14 residues long. CDR1 and CDR2 from the germline V gene are LGHDT and YNNKEL (reference sequence). V lost 1 base, J lost 5 bases, and 11 bases lay in between.

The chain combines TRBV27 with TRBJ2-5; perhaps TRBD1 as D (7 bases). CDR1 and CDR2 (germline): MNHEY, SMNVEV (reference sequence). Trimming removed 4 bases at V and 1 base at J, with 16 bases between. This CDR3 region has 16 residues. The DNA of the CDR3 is TGTGCCAGCAGTTCCCATCGGAGGGGGCGCCAAGAGACCCAGTACTTC. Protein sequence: CASSSHRRGRQETQYF.

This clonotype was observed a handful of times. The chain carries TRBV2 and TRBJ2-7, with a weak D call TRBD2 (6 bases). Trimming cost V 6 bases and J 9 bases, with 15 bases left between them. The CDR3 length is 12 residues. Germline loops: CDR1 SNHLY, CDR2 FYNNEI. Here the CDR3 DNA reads TGTGCCAGCAGAGCGGGCGGGTCTGGGCAGTACTTC. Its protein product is CASRAGGSGQYF.

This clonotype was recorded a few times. The CDR3 DNA follows: TGCAGTGCCTTTAAAGCGGGAGGAAACACCATATATTTT. Its translation: CSAFKAGGNTIYF. The V and J genes are TRBV20-1 and TRBJ1-3; D not resolved. V shed 6 bases and J shed 4 bases, with 13 bases lying between them. CDR1 and CDR2 from the germline V gene are DFQATT and SNEGSKA (reference sequence). This CDR3 is built from 13 residues.

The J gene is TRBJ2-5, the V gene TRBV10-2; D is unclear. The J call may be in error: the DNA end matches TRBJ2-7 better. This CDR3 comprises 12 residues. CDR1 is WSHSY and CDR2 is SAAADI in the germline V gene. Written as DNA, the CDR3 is TGCGCCAGCAGTTATGTTACCGACGAGCAGTACTTC. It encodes CASSYVTDEQYF.

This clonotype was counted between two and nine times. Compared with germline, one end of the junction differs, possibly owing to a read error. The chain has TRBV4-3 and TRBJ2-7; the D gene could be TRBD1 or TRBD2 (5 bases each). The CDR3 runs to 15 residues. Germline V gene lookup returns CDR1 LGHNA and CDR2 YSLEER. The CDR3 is CASGQAWGNPYEQYF. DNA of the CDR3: TGCGCCAGCGGCCAAGCATGGGGGAACCCCTACGAGCAGTACTTC.

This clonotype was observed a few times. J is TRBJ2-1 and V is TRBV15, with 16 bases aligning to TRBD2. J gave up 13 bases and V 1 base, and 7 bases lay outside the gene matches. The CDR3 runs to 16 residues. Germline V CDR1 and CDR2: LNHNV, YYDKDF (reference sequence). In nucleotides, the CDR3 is TGTGCCACCAGCAGAGGCCCCGGGACTAGCGGGGGGGGACAGTTCTTC. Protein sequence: CATSRGPGTSGGGQFF.

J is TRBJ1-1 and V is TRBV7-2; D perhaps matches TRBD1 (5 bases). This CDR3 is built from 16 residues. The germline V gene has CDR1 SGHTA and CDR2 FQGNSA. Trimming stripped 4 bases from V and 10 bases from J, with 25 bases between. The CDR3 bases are TGTGCCAGCAGCTCAAAGCCGGGACGCATTTGGGTGCCAGCTTTCTTT. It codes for CASSSKPGRIWVPAFF.

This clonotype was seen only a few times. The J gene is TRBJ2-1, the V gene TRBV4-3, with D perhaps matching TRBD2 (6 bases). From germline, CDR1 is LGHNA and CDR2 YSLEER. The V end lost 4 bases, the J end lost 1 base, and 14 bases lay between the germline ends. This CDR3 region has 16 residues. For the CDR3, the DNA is TGCGCCAGCAGCCTAAAGCTCAGCGGGTCCTACAATGAGCAGTTCTTC. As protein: CASSLKLSGSYNEQFF.

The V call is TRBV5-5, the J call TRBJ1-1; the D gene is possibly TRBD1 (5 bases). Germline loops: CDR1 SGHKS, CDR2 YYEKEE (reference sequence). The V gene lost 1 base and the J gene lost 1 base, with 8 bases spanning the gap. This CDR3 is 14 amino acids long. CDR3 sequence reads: CASSLPGGNTEAFF. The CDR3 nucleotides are TGTGCCAGCAGCTTGCCGGGGGGGAACACTGAAGCTTTCTTT.

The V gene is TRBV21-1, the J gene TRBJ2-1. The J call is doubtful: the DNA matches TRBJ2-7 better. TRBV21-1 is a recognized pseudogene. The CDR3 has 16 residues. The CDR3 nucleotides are TGTGCCAGCAGCAAAGAGAATCCCCAACCTTACGGCGAGCAGTACTTC. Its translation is CASSKENPQPYGEQYF.

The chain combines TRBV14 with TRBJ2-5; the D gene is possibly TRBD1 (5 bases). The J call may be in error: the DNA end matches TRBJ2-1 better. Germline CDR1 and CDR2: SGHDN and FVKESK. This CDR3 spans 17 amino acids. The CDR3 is CASSDLLQGGFNGEQFF. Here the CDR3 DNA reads TGTGCCAGCAGCGACCTTCTGCAGGGCGGCTTCAATGGGGAGCAGTTCTTC.

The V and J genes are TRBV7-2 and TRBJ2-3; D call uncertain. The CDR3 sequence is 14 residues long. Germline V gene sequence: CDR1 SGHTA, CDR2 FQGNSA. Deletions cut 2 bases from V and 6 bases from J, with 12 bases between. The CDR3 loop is CASSLWVLRDTQYF. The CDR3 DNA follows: TGTGCCAGCAGCTTATGGGTCCTCAGGGATACGCAGTATTTT.

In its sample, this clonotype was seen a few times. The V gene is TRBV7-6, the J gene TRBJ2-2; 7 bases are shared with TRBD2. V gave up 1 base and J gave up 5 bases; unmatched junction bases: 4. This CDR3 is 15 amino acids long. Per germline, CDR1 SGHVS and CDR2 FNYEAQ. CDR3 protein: CASSLGGSETGELFF. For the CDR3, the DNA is TGTGCCAGCAGCTTAGGCGGGAGTGAGACCGGGGAGCTGTTTTTT. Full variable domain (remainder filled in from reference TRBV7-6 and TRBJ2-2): GAGVSQSPRYKVTKRGQDVALRCDPISGHVSLYWYRQALGQGPEFLTYFNYEAQQDKSGLPNDRFSAERPEGSISTLTIQRTEQRDSAMYRCASSLGGSETGELFFGEGSRLTVL.

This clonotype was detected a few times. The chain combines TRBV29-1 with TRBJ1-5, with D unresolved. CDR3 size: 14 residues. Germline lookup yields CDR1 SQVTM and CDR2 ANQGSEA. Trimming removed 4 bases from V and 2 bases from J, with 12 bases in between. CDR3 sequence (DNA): TGCAGCGTTGGGTCGACCTGGGGCAATCAGCCCCAGCATTTT. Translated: CSVGSTWGNQPQHF.